The next 16 T cell receptor beta chains were all read from a single sample in a study of shared clonotypes between healthy human individuals. Naive-designated CD8 cells lacked CD45RO, were positively enriched for CCR7, and omitted terminally differentiated effector memory CD45RA+ cells. Profiled with immunoSEQ multiplex PCR; TCRdb holds only in-frame clones, not every one. The table has over 800,000 clones, over 90% seen once. Sequencing was carried out using naive CD8+ T cells sorted from blood. These receptor sequences come from a man under 40 in good health.

The chain combines TRBV27 with TRBJ2-7; 10 bases fit TRBD2. With 0 bases clipped from V and 9 bases from J, the junction kept 8 bases outside the gene matches. The CDR3 extends over 15 amino acids. Germline assignment: CDR1 MNHEY and CDR2 SMNVEV (reference sequence). The CDR3 loop reads CASSLSSSGSPGQYF. The CDR3 DNA follows: TGTGCCAGCAGTTTATCGTCTAGCGGGAGTCCGGGGCAGTACTTC.

The chain is built from TRBV5-5 and TRBJ2-1, with TRBD1 identical over 8 bases. The junction had 2 bases not matched to a gene; V was cut back by 2 bases and J by 1 base. The CDR3 length is 15 residues. Germline lookup yields CDR1 SGHKS and CDR2 YYEKEE (reference sequence). In DNA form, the CDR3 reads TGTGCCAGCAGCTTACAGGGGGATTCCTACAATGAGCAGTTCTTC. Encoded protein: CASSLQGDSYNEQFF.

The chain combines TRBV7-2 with TRBJ2-7; the D is unclear. This CDR3 contains 13 residues. Germline V CDR1 and CDR2: SGHTA, FQGNSA. Trimming took 4 bases from V and 3 from J, leaving 10 bases between them. CDR3 sequence (DNA): TGTGCCAGCAGCTCCACCCCGCTCTACGAGCAGTACTTC. Its translation is CASSSTPLYEQYF.

J is TRBJ1-5 and V is TRBV5-1; the D is unclear. With 1 base removed from V and 2 bases from J, the gap between germline ends came to 7 bases. This CDR3 has 14 residues. CDR1 is SGHRS and CDR2 is YFSETQ in the germline V gene. The CDR3: CASSLYGGNQPQHF. The CDR3 DNA sequence: TGCGCCAGCAGCTTGTACGGGGGCAATCAGCCCCAGCATTTT. The full variable domain, completed using reference TRBV5-1 and TRBJ1-5, is KAGVTQTPRYLIKTRGQQVTLSCSPISGHRSVSWYQQTPGQGLQFLFEYFSETQRNKGNFPGRFSGRQFSNSRSEMNVSTLELGDSALYLCASSLYGGNQPQHFGDGTRLSIL.

This clone was observed a single time. The chain uses TRBV11-2 and TRBJ2-4, with 8 bases aligning to TRBD1. Germline V lookup: CDR1 SGHAT, CDR2 FQNNGV. The CDR3 has 15 residues. The J segment lost 4 bases and the V segment lost 1 base, leaving 3 bases of the junction unmatched. In DNA form, the CDR3 reads TGTGCCAGCAGCTTAGTTCAGGGGGCGAAAAACATTCAGTACTTC. Protein product: CASSLVQGAKNIQYF.

This clone was seen once. The V and J genes are TRBV19 and TRBJ2-3, with D perhaps matching TRBD2 (5 bases). With 3 bases removed from V and 5 bases from J, the gap between germline ends came to 15 bases. The CDR3 length is 15 residues. Germline V CDR1 and CDR2: LNHDA, SQIVND (reference sequence). CDR3: CASSMLPGSGDTQYF. The CDR3 nucleotides are TGTGCCAGTAGTATGTTGCCGGGATCGGGAGATACGCAGTATTTT.

This chain links TRBV4-1 with TRBJ2-1; 12 bases match TRBD2. The CDR3 runs 17 residues. Germline V lookup: CDR1 MGHRA, CDR2 YSYEKL. V lost 0 bases to trimming and J lost 6 bases; unmatched junction nucleotides: 6. CDR3 nucleotides: TGCGCCAGCAGCCAAGATAGGCTAGCGGGAGGGCGCAATGAGCAGTTCTTC. Translating it yields CASSQDRLAGGRNEQFF.

V is TRBV6-5 and J is TRBJ2-5; possibly TRBD1 or TRBD2 for D (5 bases each). Germline V gives CDR1 MNHEY, CDR2 SVGAGI. V was clipped by 3 bases and J by 3 bases, with 14 bases between them. This CDR3 spans 15 amino acids. The CDR3 DNA follows: TGTGCCAGCAGTTATGGGATCGGGACCGAAGAGACCCAGTACTTC. Its translation is CASSYGIGTEETQYF.

V and J are TRBV19 and TRBJ2-5, with TRBD2 identical over 9 bases. Germline-derived CDR1 and CDR2 are LNHDA and SQIVND (reference sequence). The CDR3 spans 14 residues. With 3 bases clipped from V and 5 bases from J, the junction kept 4 bases outside the gene matches. The CDR3 reads CASSILAGDETQYF. The CDR3 nucleotides are TGTGCCAGTAGTATCTTAGCGGGAGATGAGACCCAGTACTTC.

This CDR3 is CASSYVGAGHEQYF. The CDR3, as DNA: TGTGCCAGCAGTTACGTGGGAGCGGGGCACGAGCAGTACTTC. The V gene is TRBV6-6, the J gene TRBJ2-7, with 7 bases lining up with TRBD2. The germline V gene encodes CDR1 MNHNY and CDR2 SVGAGI (reference sequence). The trim removed 2 bases at V and 5 bases at J, leaving 6 bases unmatched. The CDR3 length is 14 residues.

The chain couples TRBV7-9 to TRBJ2-7, with D possibly matching TRBD1 (6 bases). V was pared by 3 bases and J by 0 bases, with 12 bases between. Per the germline V gene, CDR1 is SEHNR and CDR2 is FQNEAQ (reference sequence). The length of the CDR3 is 15 residues. In DNA form, the CDR3 reads TGTGCCAGCAGCTTTGGAAGGGGGTCCTCCTACGAGCAGTACTTC. As protein: CASSFGRGSSYEQYF. Based on the CDR3 plus reference TRBV7-9 and TRBJ2-7, the full variable domain is DTGVSQNPRHKITKRGQNVTFRCDPISEHNRLYWYRQTLGQGPEFLTYFQNEAQLEKSRLLSDRFSAERPKGSFSTLEIQRTEQGDSAMYLCASSFGRGSSYEQYFGPGTRLTVT.

The table lists this clone with a count of one. V is TRBV4-1 and J is TRBJ1-1; no firm D call. Trimming cost V 4 bases and J 0 bases, with 6 bases left between them. CDR1 and CDR2 from the germline V gene are MGHRA and YSYEKL. The CDR3 sequence is 13 residues long. Here the CDR3 reads CASSRELNTEAFF. The CDR3 DNA reads as TGCGCCAGCAGCCGGGAGCTGAACACTGAAGCTTTCTTT.

The CDR3 region is CASTSAGANVLTF. The CDR3 DNA reads TGTGCCAGCACCAGTGCTGGGGCCAACGTCCTGACTTTC. The V gene is TRBV6-5, the J gene TRBJ2-6; D gene unclear. CDR1 and CDR2 from the germline V gene are MNHEY and SVGAGI. Trimming left V 7 bases short and J 2 bases short, with 6 bases between. CDR3 length equals 13 residues.

The rearrangement links TRBV12-5 to TRBJ1-5; D gene ambiguous. Per the germline V gene, CDR1 is LGHNT and CDR2 is FRNRAP. The CDR3 covers 13 residues. V was trimmed by 8 bases and J by 1 base, leaving 9 bases between them. The CDR3 spells CASQGFSNQPQHF. The CDR3 DNA sequence: TGTGCTAGTCAAGGGTTCAGCAATCAGCCCCAGCATTTT. Complete variable domain (other parts from reference TRBV12-5 and TRBJ1-5): DARVTQTPRHKVTEMGQEVTMRCQPILGHNTVFWYRQTMMQGLELLAYFRNRAPLDDSGMPKDRFSAEMPDATLATLKIQPSEPRDSAVYFCASQGFSNQPQHFGDGTRLSIL.

This chain joins TRBV28 and TRBJ2-1; D is perhaps TRBD2 (6 bases). Germline V gene sequence: CDR1 MDHEN, CDR2 SYDVKM. The length of the CDR3 is 14 residues. Trimming removed 5 bases from V and 0 bases from J, with 8 bases in between. Here the CDR3 DNA reads TGTGCCAGCAGTGGGGGGAGCTCCTACAATGAGCAGTTCTTC. Translated: CASSGGSSYNEQFF.

This clone was observed a single time. The rearrangement uses TRBV5-6 and TRBJ2-7; 12 bases line up with TRBD2. Unmatched junction bases numbered 2, after V lost 4 bases and J lost 0 bases. The germline V gene encodes CDR1 SGHDT and CDR2 YYEEEE. The CDR3 sequence is 15 residues long. CDR3 bases: TGTGCCAGCAGCCCGACTAGCGGGAGCTCCTACGAGCAGTACTTC. Encoded protein: CASSPTSGSSYEQYF.